The subject of this entry is one T cell receptor beta chain. TCRdb keeps only in-frame clones here, not all; method: immunoSEQ multiplex PCR. The table shows tens of thousands of clones, with about 93% occurring only once. CDR3 length equals 14 residues. V was trimmed by 3 bases and J by 2 bases, leaving 5 bases between them. The germline gives CDR1 LNHDA, CDR2 SQIVND (reference sequence). This entry belongs to a study of control samples from healthy donors and cancer patients. Sequences were obtained from blood. The rearrangement uses TRBV19 and TRBJ1-6; D is ambiguous. The TCR sequence derives from a young man in good health. The DNA for the CDR3 is TGTGCCAGTAGTATCAGGCCCTATAATTCACCCCTCCACTTT. Its protein is CASSIRPYNSPLHF.